Shown below are 4 T cell receptor beta chains from a single sample sequenced in a study of T-cell memory formation after mild COVID-19 (dated by TCRdb to the early 2020s). Library preparation was by 5' RACE. These reads were obtained on an Illumina NovaSeq 6000. TCRdb redid the processing of the public reads, applying fastp at Q25 and MiXCR, and retained in-frame beta chains. Identical CDR3 proteins give one entry, which carries the most common genes and DNA. The sample table lists some 100,000 distinct CDR3 sequences, approximately 12% of them with a count of one. The top ten constitute around 40% of the sample. Sequencing was performed on PBMCs or a T cell subset sorted from them (not recorded which). The receptors come from a man between 18 and 29 years old who had mild COVID-19 (a few samples of this study predate the infection). The sample titles of this study are shuffled in the database, so cell type and time point are left out; the donor was told from shared clones.

The rearrangement links TRBV7-2 to TRBJ2-4; 14 bases align to TRBD2. J was trimmed by 4 bases and V by 5 bases; bases with no gene match: 13. The germline V gene has CDR1 SGHTA and CDR2 FQGNSA. The CDR3 is made up of 19 amino acids. CDR3 bases: TGTGCCAGCAGCCAATCGGGACTAGCGGGGGAGTCGAGTAAAAACATTCAGTACTTC. It is translated as CASSQSGLAGESSKNIQYF.

The chain couples TRBV5-1 to TRBJ2-7; possibly TRBD2 for D (5 bases). Deletions cut 4 bases from V and 5 bases from J, with 7 bases between. CDR1 and CDR2 (germline): SGHRS, YFSETQ. The CDR3 has 11 residues. The CDR3 here is CASSSGHEQYF. In nucleotides, the CDR3 is TGCGCCAGCAGCAGCGGACACGAGCAGTACTTC. Variable domain in full (rest from reference TRBV5-1 and TRBJ2-7): KAGVTQTPRYLIKTRGQQVTLSCSPISGHRSVSWYQQTPGQGLQFLFEYFSETQRNKGNFPGRFSGRQFSNSRSEMNVSTLELGDSALYLCASSSGHEQYFGPGTRLTVT.

This clonotype was found many times. The chain is built from TRBV5-4 and TRBJ2-1; D might be TRBD2 (6 bases). Trimming took 2 bases from V and 1 from J, leaving 10 bases between them. Germline assignment: CDR1 SGHNT and CDR2 YYREEE (reference sequence). CDR3 length equals 15 residues. DNA of the CDR3: TGTGCCAGCAGCTTCGGGGCGGGGTCCTACAATGAGCAGTTCTTC. Protein sequence: CASSFGAGSYNEQFF.

This clonotype was found a few times. The gene calls are TRBV15 and TRBJ1-6, with 8 nucleotides matching TRBD1. Germline V gene data show CDR1 as LNHNV and CDR2 as YYDKDF (reference sequence). With 4 bases clipped from V and 8 bases from J, the junction kept 7 bases outside the gene matches. There are 15 residues in the CDR3. CDR3 residues: CATSILDRVHSPLHF. The CDR3 nucleotides are TGTGCCACCAGCATTCTGGACAGGGTCCATTCACCCCTCCACTTT.